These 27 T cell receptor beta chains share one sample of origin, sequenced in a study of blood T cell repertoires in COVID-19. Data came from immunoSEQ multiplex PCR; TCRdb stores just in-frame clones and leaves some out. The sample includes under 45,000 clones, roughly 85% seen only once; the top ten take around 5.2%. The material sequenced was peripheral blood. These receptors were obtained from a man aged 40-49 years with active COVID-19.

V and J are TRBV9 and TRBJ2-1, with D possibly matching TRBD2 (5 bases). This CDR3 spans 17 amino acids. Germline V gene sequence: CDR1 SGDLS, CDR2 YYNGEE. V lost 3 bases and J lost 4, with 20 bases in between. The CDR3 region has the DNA TGTGCCAGCAGCGGAGGAGACTTGCCAGCGGAGTACAATGAGCAGTTCTTC. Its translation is CASSGGDLPAEYNEQFF.

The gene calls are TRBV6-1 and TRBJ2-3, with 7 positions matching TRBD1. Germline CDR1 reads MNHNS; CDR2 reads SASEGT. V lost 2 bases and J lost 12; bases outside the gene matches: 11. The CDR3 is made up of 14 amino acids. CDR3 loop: CASSETGSGTVQYF. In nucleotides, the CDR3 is TGTGCCAGCAGTGAAACAGGGTCGGGGACAGTACAGTATTTT.

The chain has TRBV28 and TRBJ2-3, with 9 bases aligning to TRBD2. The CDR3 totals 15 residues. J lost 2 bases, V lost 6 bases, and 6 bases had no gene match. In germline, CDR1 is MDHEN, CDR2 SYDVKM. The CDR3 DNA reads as TGTGCCAGCAGGTCCCAGCGGGAGGACACAGATACGCAGTATTTT. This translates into CASRSQREDTDTQYF. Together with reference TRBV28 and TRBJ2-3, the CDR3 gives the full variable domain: DVKVTQSSRYLVKRTGEKVFLECVQDMDHENMFWYRQDPGLGLRLIYFSYDVKMKEKGDIPEGYSVSREKKERFSLILESASTNQTSMYLCASRSQREDTDTQYFGPGTRLTVL.

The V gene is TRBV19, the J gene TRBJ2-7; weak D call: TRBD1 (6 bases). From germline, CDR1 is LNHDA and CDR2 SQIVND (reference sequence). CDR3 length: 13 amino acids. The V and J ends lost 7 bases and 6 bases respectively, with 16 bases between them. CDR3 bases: TGTGCCAGTACCGCAACAGGGCTGGGCGAGCAGTACTTC. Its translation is CASTATGLGEQYF.

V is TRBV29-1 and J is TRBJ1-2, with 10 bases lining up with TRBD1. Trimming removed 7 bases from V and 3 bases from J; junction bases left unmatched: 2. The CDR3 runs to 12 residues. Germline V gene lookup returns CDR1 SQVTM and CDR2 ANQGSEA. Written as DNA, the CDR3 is TGCAGCGCCGGACAGGGGGACTATGGCTACACCTTC. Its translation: CSAGQGDYGYTF.

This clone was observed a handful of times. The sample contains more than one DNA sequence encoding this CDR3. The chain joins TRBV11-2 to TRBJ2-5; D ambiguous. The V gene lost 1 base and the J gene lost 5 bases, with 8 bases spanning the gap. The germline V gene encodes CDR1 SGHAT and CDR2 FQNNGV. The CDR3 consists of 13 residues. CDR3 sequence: CASSLGEKETQYF. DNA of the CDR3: TGTGCCAGCAGCTTAGGCGAGAAGGAGACCCAGTACTTC. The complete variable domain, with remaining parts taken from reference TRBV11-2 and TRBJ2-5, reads EAGVAQSPRYKIIEKRQSVAFWCNPISGHATLYWYQQILGQGPKLLIQFQNNGVVDDSQLPKDRFSAERLKGVDSTLKIQPAKLEDSAVYLCASSLGEKETQYFGPGTRLLVL.

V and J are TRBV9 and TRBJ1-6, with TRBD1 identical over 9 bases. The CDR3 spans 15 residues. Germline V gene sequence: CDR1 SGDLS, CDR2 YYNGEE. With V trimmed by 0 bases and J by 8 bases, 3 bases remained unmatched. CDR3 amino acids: CASSVGQGVDSPLHF. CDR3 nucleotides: TGTGCCAGCAGCGTAGGACAGGGGGTAGATTCACCCCTCCACTTT.

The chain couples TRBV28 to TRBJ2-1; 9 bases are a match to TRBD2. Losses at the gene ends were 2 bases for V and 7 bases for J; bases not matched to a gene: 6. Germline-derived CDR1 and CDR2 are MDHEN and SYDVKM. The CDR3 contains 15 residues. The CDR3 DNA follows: TGTGCCAGCAGTTTAGCGGGAGGGCCGCGGAATGAGCAGTTCTTC. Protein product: CASSLAGGPRNEQFF.

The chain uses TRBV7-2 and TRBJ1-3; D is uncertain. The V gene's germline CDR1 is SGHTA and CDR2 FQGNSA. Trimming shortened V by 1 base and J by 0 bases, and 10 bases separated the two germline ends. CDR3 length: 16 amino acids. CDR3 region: CASSLVGGNSGNTIYF. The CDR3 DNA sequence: TGTGCCAGCAGCTTAGTTGGCGGGAACTCTGGAAACACCATATATTTT.

CDR3 amino acids: CATGPGQGSYEQYF. The CDR3 nucleotides read TGTGCCACCGGACCGGGACAGGGCTCCTACGAGCAGTACTTC. The J gene is TRBJ2-7, the V gene TRBV24-1, with 9 bases identical to TRBD1. Unmatched junction bases numbered 5, after V lost 9 bases and J lost 0 bases. This CDR3 contains 14 residues. Germline V CDR1 and CDR2: KGHDR, SFDVKD.

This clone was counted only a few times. The CDR3 sequence is CAISGNRGDNNEQFF. The CDR3 DNA reads TGTGCCATCAGTGGAAACAGGGGCGACAACAATGAGCAGTTCTTC. The chain carries TRBV10-3 and TRBJ2-1; 7 positions match TRBD1. Germline V CDR1 and CDR2: ENHRY, SYGVKD. The CDR3 length is 15 residues. Unmatched junction bases numbered 8, after V lost 4 bases and J lost 5 bases.

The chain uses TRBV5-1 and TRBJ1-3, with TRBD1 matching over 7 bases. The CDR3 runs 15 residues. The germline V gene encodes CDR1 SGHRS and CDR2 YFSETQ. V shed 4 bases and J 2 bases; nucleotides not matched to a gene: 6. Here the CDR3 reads CASSVTGYTGNTIYF. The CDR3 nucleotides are TGCGCCAGCAGCGTGACAGGGTATACTGGAAACACCATATATTTT.

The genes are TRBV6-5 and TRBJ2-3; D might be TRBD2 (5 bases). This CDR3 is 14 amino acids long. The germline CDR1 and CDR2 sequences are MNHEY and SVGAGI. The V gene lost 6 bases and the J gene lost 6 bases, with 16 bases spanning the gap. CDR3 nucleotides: TGTGCCAGCAGGACTACGAGTAGTGTGGATACGCAGTATTTT. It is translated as CASRTTSSVDTQYF.

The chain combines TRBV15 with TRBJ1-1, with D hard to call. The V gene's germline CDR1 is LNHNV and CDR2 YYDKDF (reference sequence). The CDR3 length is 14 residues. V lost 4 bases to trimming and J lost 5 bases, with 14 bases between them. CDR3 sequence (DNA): TGTGCCACCAGCACTAGGATGACTGGGACTGAAGCTTTCTTT. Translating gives CATSTRMTGTEAFF.

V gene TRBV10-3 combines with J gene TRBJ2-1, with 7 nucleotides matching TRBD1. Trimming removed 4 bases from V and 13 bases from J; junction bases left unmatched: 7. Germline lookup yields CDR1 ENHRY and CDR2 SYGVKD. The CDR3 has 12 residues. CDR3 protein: CAISVDRVSQFF. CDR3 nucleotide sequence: TGTGCCATCAGTGTTGACAGGGTATCACAGTTCTTC.

The DNA for the CDR3 is TGTGCCAGTAGCGGATGGCCCTACGAGCAGTACTTC. It is translated as CASSGWPYEQYF. The chain combines TRBV28 with TRBJ2-7; possible D gene TRBD2, 6 bases. V was shortened by 9 bases and J by 2 bases, with 11 bases between the two germline ends. CDR3 size: 12 residues. CDR1 and CDR2 from the germline V gene are MDHEN and SYDVKM.

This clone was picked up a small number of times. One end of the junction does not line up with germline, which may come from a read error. DNA for the CDR3: TGTGCCAGCAGCCCCGGGGTAGCGGGGCCGCTCTTC. Its translation is CASSPGVAGPLF. V usage is TRBV7-2 and J usage is TRBJ2-1; 8 bases fit TRBD2. Germline V gene data show CDR1 as SGHTA and CDR2 as FQGNSA. The CDR3 has 12 amino acids.

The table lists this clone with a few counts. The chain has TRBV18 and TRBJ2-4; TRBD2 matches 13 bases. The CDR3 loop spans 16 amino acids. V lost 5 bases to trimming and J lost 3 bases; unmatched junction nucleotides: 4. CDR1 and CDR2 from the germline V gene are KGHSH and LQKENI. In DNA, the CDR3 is TGTGCCAGCTCAGGGACTAGCGGGGTCGTCAAAAACATTCAGTACTTC. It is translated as CASSGTSGVVKNIQYF.

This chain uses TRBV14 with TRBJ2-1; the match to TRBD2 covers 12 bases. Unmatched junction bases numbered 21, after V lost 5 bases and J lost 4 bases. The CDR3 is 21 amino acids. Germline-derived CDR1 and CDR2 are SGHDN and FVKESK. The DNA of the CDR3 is TGTGCCAGCAGCATACGAAAATTATATTCCGGGACTAGCGGGCCTTACAATGAGCAGTTCTTC. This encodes CASSIRKLYSGTSGPYNEQFF.

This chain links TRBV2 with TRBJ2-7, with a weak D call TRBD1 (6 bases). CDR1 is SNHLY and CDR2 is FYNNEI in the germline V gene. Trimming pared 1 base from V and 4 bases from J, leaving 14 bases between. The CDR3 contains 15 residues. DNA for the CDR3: TGTGCCAGCAGTGAAGGGGCAGGGGAAAAATACGAGCAGTACTTC. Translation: CASSEGAGEKYEQYF.

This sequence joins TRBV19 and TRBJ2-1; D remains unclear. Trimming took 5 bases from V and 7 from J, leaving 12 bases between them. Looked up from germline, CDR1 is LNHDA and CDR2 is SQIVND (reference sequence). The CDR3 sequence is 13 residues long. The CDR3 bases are TGTGCCAGTAGTGTAAAACTAATAAATGAGCAGTTCTTC. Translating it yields CASSVKLINEQFF. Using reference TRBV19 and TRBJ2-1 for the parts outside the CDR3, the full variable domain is DGGITQSPKYLFRKEGQNVTLSCEQNLNHDAMYWYRQDPGQGLRLIYYSQIVNDFQKGDIAEGYSVSREKKESFPLTVTSAQKNPTAFYLCASSVKLINEQFFGPGTRLTVL.

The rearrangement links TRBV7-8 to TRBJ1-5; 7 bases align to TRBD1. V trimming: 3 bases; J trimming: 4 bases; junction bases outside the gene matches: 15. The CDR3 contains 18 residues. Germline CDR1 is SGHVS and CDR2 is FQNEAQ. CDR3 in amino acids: CASSLSDSTGYSNQPQHF. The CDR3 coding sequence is TGTGCCAGCAGCTTGTCCGACTCGACAGGGTACTCAAATCAGCCCCAGCATTTT. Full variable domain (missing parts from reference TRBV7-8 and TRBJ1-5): GAGVSQSPRYKVAKRGQDVALRCDPISGHVSLFWYQQALGQGPEFLTYFQNEAQLDKSGLPSDRFFAERPEGSVSTLKIQRTQQEDSAVYLCASSLSDSTGYSNQPQHFGDGTRLSIL.

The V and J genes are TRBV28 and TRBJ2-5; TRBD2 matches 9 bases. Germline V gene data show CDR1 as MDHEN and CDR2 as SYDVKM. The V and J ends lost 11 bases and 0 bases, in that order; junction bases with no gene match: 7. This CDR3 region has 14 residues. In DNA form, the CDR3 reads TGTGCCTCACAGCGGGGGGTAAACCAAGAGACCCAGTACTTC. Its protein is CASQRGVNQETQYF.

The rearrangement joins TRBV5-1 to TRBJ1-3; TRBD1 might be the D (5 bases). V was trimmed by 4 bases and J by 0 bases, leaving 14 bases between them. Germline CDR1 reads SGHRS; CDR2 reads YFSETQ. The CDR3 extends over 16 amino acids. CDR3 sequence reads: CASSPFGAPSGNTIYF. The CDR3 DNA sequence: TGCGCCAGCAGCCCTTTTGGGGCCCCCTCTGGAAACACCATATATTTT. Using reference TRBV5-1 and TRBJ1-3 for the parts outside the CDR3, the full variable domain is KAGVTQTPRYLIKTRGQQVTLSCSPISGHRSVSWYQQTPGQGLQFLFEYFSETQRNKGNFPGRFSGRQFSNSRSEMNVSTLELGDSALYLCASSPFGAPSGNTIYFGEGSWLTVV.

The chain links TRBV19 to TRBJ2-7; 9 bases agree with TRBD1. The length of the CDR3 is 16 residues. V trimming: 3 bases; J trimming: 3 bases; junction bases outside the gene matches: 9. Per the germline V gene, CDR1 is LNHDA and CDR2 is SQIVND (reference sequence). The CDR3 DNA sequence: TGTGCCAGTAGTATTCGTCCGGGACAGGGCTACTACGAGCAGTACTTC. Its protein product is CASSIRPGQGYYEQYF.

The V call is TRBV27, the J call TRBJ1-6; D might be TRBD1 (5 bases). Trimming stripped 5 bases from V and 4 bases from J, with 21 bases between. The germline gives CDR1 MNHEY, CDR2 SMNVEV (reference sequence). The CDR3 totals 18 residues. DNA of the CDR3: TGTGCCAGCAGTATCATCTCAGGGAATGATATTTATAATTCACCCCTCCACTTT. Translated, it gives CASSIISGNDIYNSPLHF.

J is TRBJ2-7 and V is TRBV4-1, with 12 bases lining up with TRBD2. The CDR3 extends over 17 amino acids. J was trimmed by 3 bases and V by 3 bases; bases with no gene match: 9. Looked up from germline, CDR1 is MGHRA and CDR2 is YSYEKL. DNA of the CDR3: TGCGCCAGCAGCCAGGGGACTAGCGGGTTGGGAGACTACGAGCAGTACTTC. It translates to CASSQGTSGLGDYEQYF.